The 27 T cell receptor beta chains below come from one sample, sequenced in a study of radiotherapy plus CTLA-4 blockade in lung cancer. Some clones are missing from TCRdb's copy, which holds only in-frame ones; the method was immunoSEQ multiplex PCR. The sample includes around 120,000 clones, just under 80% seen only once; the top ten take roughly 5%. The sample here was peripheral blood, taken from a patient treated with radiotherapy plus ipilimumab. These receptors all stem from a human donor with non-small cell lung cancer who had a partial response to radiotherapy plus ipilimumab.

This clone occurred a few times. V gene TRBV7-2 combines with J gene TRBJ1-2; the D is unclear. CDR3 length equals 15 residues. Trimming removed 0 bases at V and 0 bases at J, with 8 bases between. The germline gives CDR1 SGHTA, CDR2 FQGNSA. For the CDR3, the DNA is TGTGCCAGCAGCTTAGCGCGGCAAGCTAACTATGGCTACACCTTC. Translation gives CASSLARQANYGYTF.

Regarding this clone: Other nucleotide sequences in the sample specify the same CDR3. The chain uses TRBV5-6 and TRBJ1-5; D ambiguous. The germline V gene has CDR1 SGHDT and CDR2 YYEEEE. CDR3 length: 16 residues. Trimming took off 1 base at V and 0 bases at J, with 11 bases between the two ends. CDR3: CASSLRGPYSNQPQHF. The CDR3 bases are TGTGCCAGCAGCTTGAGAGGCCCTTATAGCAATCAGCCCCAGCATTTT.

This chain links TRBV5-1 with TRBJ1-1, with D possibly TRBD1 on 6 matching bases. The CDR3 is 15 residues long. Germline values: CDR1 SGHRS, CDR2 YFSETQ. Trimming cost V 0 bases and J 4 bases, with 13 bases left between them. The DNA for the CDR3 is TGCGCCAGCAGCTTGGGTCAGGGAGGGGGCACTGAAGCTTTCTTT. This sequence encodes CASSLGQGGGTEAFF.

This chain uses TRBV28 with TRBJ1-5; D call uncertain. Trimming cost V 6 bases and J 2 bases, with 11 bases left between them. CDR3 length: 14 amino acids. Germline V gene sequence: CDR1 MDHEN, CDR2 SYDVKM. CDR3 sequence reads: CASRAGMGNQPQHF. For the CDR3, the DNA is TGTGCCAGCAGGGCGGGGATGGGCAATCAGCCCCAGCATTTT.

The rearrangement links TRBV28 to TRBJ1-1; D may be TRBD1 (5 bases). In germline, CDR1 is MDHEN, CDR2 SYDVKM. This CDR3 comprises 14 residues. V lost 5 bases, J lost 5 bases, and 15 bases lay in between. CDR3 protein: CASSPVGGGTEAFF. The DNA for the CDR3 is TGTGCCAGCAGTCCAGTCGGGGGTGGGACTGAAGCTTTCTTT.

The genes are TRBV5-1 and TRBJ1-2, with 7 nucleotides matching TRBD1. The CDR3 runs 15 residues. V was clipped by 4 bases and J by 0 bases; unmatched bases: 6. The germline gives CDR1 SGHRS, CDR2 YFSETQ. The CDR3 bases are TGCGCCAGCAGCCCCCGGACAGGAGCTAACTATGGCTACACCTTC. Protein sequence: CASSPRTGANYGYTF.

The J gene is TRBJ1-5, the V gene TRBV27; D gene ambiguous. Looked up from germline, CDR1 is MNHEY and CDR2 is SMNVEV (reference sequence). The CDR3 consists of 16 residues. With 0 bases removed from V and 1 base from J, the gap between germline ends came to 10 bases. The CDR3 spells CASSLSPGLSNQPQHF. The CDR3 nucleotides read TGTGCCAGCAGTTTATCTCCAGGATTAAGCAATCAGCCCCAGCATTTT.

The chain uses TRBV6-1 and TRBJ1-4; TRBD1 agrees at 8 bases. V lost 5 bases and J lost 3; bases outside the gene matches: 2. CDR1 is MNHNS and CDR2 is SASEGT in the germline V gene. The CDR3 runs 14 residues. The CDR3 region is CASSKQGANEKLFF. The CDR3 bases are TGTGCCAGCAGTAAACAGGGGGCTAATGAAAAACTGTTTTTT.

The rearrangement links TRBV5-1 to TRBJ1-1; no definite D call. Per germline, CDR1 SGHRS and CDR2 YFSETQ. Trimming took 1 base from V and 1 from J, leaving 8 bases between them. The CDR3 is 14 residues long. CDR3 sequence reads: CASSLLSTNTEAFF. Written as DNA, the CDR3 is TGCGCCAGCAGCTTGCTCAGTACGAACACTGAAGCTTTCTTT.

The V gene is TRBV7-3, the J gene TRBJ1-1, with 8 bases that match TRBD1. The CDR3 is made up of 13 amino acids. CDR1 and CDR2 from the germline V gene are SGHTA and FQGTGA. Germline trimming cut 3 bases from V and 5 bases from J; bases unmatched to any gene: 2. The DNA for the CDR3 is TGTGCCAGCAGCTTCGGACAGGGAACTGAAGCTTTCTTT. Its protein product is CASSFGQGTEAFF.

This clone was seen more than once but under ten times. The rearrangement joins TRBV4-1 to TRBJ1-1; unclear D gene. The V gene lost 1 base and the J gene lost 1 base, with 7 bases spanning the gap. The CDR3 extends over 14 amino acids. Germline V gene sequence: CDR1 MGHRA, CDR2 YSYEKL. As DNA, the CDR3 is TGCGCCAGCAGCCAAGGAAACTGGAACACTGAAGCTTTCTTT. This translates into CASSQGNWNTEAFF.

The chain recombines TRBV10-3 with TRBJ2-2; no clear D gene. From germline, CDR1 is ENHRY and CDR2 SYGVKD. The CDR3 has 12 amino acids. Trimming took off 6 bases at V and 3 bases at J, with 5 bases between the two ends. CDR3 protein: CAISLHTGELFF. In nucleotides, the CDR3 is TGTGCCATCAGCCTACACACCGGGGAGCTGTTTTTT.

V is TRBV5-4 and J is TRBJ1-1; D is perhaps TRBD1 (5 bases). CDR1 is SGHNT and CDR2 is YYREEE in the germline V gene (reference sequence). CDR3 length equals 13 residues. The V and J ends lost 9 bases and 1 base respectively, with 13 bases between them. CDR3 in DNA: TGTGCCACTCAAGGAGGGGCGAACACTGAAGCTTTCTTT. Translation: CATQGGANTEAFF.

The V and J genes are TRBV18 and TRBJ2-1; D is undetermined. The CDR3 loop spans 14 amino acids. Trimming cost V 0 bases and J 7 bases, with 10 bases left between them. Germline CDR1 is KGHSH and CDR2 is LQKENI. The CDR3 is CASSPPVSRNEQFF. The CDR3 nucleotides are TGTGCCAGCTCACCACCGGTAAGCCGGAATGAGCAGTTCTTC.

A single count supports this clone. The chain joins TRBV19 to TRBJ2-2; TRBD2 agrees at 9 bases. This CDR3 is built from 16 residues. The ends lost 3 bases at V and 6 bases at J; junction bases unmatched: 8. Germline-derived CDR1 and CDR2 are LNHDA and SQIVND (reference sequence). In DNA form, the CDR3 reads TGTGCCAGTAGTATGTCGGGTAGCGGGAGTCCCGGGGAGCTGTTTTTT. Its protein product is CASSMSGSGSPGELFF.

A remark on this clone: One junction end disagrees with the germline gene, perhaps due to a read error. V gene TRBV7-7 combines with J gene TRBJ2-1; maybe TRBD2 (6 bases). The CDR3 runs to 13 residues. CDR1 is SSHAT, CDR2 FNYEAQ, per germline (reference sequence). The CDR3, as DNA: TGTGCTAGCAGCGCAGGGACTTACAATGAGCAGTTCTTC. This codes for CASSAGTYNEQFF.

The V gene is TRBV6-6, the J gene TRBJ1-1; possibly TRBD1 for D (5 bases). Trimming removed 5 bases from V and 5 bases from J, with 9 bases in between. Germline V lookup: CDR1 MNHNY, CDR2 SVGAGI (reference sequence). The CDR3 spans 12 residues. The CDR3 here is CASSASGTEAFF. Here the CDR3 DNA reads TGTGCCAGCAGTGCCTCAGGGACTGAAGCTTTCTTT.

The CDR3: CASSQEPEGGDSTDTQYF. Written as DNA, the CDR3 is TGTGCCAGCAGCCAAGAGCCGGAGGGCGGGGATAGCACAGATACGCAGTATTTT. The chain recombines TRBV4-2 with TRBJ2-3; D is perhaps TRBD2 (6 bases). The germline V gene encodes CDR1 LGHNA and CDR2 YNFKEQ. The CDR3 totals 18 residues. Trimming left V 0 bases short and J 0 bases short, with 16 bases between.

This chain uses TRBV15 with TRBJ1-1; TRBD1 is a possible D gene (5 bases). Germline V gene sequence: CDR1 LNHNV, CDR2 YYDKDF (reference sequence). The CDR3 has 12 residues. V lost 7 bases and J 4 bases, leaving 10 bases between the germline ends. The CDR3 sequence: CATTGGSTEAFF. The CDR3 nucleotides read TGTGCCACCACCGGGGGGAGCACTGAAGCTTTCTTT. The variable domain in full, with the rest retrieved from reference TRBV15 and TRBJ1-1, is DAMVIQNPRYQVTQFGKPVTLSCSQTLNHNVMYWYQQKSSQAPKLLFHYYDKDFNNEADTPDNFQSRRPNTSFCFLDIRSPGLGDTAMYLCATTGGSTEAFFGQGTRLTVV.

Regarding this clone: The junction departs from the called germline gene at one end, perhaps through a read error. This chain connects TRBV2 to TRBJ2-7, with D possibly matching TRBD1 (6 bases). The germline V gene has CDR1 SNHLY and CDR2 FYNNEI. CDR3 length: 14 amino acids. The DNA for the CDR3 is TGTACCAGCAGTTATACGTTGGGGGCCAGCGGGCAGTACTTC. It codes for CTSSYTLGASGQYF.

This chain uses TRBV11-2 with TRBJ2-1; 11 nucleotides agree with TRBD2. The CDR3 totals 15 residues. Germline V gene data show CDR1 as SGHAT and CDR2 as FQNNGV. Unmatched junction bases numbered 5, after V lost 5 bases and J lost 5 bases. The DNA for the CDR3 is TGTGCCAGCAGCAACCTAGCGGGAGGTGACAATGAGCAGTTCTTC. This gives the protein CASSNLAGGDNEQFF. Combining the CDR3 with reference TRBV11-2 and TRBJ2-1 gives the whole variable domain EAGVAQSPRYKIIEKRQSVAFWCNPISGHATLYWYQQILGQGPKLLIQFQNNGVVDDSQLPKDRFSAERLKGVDSTLKIQPAKLEDSAVYLCASSNLAGGDNEQFFGPGTRLTVL.

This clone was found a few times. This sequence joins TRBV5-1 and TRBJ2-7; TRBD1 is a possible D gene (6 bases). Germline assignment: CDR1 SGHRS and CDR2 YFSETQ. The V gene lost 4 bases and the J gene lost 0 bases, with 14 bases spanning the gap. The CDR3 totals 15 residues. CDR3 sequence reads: CASSLGQTSSYEQYF. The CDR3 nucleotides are TGCGCCAGCAGCCTCGGACAGACGAGCTCCTACGAGCAGTACTTC.

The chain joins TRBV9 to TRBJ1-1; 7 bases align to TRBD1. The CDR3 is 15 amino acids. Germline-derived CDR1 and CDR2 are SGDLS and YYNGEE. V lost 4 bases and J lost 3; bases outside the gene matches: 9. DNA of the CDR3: TGTGCCAGCAGCTTTACAGGGGCGTTGGACACTGAAGCTTTCTTT. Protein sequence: CASSFTGALDTEAFF.

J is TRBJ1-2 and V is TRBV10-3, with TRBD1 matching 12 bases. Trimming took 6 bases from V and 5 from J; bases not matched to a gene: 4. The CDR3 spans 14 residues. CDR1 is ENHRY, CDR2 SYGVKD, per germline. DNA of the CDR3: TGTGCCATCAGCGGGACAGGGGGCTGGTATGGCTACACCTTC. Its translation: CAISGTGGWYGYTF.

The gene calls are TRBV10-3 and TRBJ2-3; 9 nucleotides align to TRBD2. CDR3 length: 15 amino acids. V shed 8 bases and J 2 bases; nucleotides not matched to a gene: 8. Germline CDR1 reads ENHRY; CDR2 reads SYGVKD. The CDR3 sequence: CAIALGLAHTDTQYF. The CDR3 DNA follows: TGTGCCATCGCCTTGGGACTAGCTCACACAGATACGCAGTATTTT.

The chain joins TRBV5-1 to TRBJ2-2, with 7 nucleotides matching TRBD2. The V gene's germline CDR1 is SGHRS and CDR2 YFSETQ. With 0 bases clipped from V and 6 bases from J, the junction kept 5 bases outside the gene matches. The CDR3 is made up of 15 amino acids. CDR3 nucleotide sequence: TGCGCCAGCAGCTTGGGCGGGAGTGGCGCCGGGGAGCTGTTTTTT. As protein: CASSLGGSGAGELFF.

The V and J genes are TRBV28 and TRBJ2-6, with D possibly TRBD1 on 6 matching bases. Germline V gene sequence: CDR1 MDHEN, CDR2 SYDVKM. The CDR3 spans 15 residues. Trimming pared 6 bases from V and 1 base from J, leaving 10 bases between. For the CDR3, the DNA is TGTGCCAGCAGCGTCAGGGGATCTGGGGCCAACGTCCTGACTTTC. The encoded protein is CASSVRGSGANVLTF.